The source of this T cell receptor beta chain is a study of cytomegalovirus exposure and HLA in healthy donors. General study findings and limits: Three CMV-associated chains proved CMV antigen-specific in vitro. The authors later found HLA-associated TCR beta chains more clonally expanded than equally common others. The dataset shows that most TCR sequences were rare, while some public TCRs occurred in many donors.

The germline gives CDR1 SQVTM, CDR2 ANQGSEA. The CDR3 has 15 amino acids. Primers for the PCR totalled 60 Vbeta and 13 Jbeta. Produced via immunoSEQ multiplex PCR; TCRdb's table is partial and in-frame only. This table lists about 160,000 clones. On this clone itself: What it binds is unknown.

This TCR was recovered from a woman in her fifties or sixties in good health and CMV-seronegative. The chain uses TRBV29-1 and TRBJ2-5, with TRBD2 matching 8 bases. The J call may be faulty, since TRBJ2-7 better matches the DNA end. Source material: PBMCs. The CDR3 DNA reads TGCAGCGTTGAAGGGACTAGCACAAGCTCCTACGAGCAGTACTTC. It specifies CSVEGTSTSSYEQYF.